This record looks at one T cell receptor beta chain sequence and its context. CDR3 length: 18 amino acids. The germline gives CDR1 SGHAT, CDR2 FQDESV (reference sequence). Losses at the gene ends were 3 bases for V and 4 bases for J; bases not matched to a gene: 11. The data were obtained in a study of response to subunit inactivated influenza vaccine. TCRdb redid the calling of the RT-PCR reads with MiXCR, one entry per CDR3 protein. The sample has a few hundred thousand distinct CDR3 sequences; around 15% are singletons. The chain recombines TRBV11-1 with TRBJ2-1; 11 bases line up with TRBD2. The clonotype originates from a man aged 50 to 59 who received an inactivated influenza vaccine. Sequencing used PBMCs from blood, obtained 11 to 12 days after vaccination. CDR3 sequence: CASSFYGTSGGVYNEQFF. The DNA of the CDR3 is TGTGCCAGCAGCTTTTACGGGACTAGCGGCGGGGTTTACAATGAGCAGTTCTTC.